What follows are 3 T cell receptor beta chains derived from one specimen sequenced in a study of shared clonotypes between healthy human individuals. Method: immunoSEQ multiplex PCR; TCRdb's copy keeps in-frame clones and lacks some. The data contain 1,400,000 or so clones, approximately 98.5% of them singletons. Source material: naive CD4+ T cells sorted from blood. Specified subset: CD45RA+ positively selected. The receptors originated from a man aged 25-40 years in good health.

DNA of the CDR3: TGTGCCAGCAGCGCGGCCGGGACTAGCAAAACCGGGGGCTACGAGCAGTACTTC. This sequence encodes CASSAAGTSKTGGYEQYF. V and J are TRBV5-5 and TRBJ2-7; 9 nucleotides line up with TRBD2. Losses at the gene ends were 4 bases for V and 3 bases for J; bases not matched to a gene: 17. Germline V gene data show CDR1 as SGHKS and CDR2 as YYEKEE (reference sequence). The CDR3 has 18 residues.

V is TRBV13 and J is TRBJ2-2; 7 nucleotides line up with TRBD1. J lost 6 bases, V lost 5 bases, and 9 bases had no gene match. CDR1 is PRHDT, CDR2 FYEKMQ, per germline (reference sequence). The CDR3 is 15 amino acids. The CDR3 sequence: CASSPPRGLAGELFF. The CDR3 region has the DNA TGTGCCAGCAGCCCCCCTAGGGGGCTGGCCGGGGAGCTGTTTTTT.

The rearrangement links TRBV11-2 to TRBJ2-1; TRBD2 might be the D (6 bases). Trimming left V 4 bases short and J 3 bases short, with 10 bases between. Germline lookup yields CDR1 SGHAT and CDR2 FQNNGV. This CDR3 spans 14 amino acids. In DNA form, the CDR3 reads TGTGCCAGCAGCTCCATCGGGGGCTACAATGAGCAGTTCTTC. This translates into CASSSIGGYNEQFF.